The text below deals with one T cell receptor beta chain. Antigen unknown. Vbeta (60) and Jbeta (13) primers were used in the PCR. Produced via immunoSEQ multiplex PCR; TCRdb's table is partial and in-frame only. The sample contains under 200,000 clones, roughly 90% of which appear only once. The CDR3 is 18 amino acids. Looked up from germline, CDR1 is SGHAT and CDR2 is FQNNGV. With V trimmed by 1 base and J by 4 bases, 13 bases remained unmatched. This specimen belongs to a study of cytomegalovirus exposure and HLA in healthy donors. Study conclusions and caveats: Among donors in an Asian-associated ancestry cluster, a later analysis reportedly found fewer N-insertions than the roughly 700-donor mean.

The origin of this receptor is a boy aged 2 to 10 in good health and CMV-seronegative. Sequencing input: PBMCs. The V and J genes are TRBV11-2 and TRBJ2-3; TRBD1 aligns across 8 bases. The CDR3 sequence is CASSLGDRGPRSPDTQYF. CDR3 coding DNA: TGTGCCAGCAGCTTAGGCGACAGGGGCCCGAGGTCTCCAGATACGCAGTATTTT.